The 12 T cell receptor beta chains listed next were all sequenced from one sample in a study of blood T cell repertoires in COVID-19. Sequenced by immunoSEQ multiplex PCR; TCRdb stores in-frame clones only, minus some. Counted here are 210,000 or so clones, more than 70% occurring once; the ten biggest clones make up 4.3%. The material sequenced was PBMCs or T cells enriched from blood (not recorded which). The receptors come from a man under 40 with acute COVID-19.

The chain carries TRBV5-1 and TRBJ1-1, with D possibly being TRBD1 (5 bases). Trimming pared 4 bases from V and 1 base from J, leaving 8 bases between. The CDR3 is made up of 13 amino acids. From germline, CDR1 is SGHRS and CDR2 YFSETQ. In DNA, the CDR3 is TGCGCCAGCAGCGCCACAGGGAACACTGAAGCTTTCTTT. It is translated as CASSATGNTEAFF.

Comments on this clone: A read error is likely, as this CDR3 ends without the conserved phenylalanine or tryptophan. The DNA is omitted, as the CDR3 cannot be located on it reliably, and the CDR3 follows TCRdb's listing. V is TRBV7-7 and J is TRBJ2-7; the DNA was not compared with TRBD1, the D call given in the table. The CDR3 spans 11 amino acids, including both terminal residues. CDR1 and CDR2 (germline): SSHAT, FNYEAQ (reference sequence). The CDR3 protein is CASSSKGGMPS.

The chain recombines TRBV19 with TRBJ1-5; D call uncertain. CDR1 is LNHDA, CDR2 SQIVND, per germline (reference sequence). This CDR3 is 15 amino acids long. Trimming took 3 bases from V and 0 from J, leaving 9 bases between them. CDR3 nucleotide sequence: TGTGCCAGTAGTATGACTCCCAATAGCAATCAGCCCCAGCATTTT. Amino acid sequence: CASSMTPNSNQPQHF.

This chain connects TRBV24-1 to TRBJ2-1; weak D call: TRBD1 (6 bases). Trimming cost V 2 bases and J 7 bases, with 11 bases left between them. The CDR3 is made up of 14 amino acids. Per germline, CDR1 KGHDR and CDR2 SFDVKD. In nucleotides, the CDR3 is TGTGCCACCAGTGATTCGCAAAGGGGGAATGAGCAGTTCTTC. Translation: CATSDSQRGNEQFF.

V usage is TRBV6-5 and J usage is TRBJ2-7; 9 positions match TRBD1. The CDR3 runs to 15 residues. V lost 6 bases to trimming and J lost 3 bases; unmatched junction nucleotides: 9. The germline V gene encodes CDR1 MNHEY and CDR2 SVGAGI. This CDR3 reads CASSSGQGSFYEQYF. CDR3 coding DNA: TGTGCCAGCAGCTCCGGACAGGGGAGCTTCTACGAGCAGTACTTC.

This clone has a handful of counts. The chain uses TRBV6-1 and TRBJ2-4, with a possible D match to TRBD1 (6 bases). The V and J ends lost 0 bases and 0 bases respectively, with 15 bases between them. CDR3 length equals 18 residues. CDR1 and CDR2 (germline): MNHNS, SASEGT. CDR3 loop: CASSEAEEGVLAKNIQYF. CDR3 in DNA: TGTGCCAGCAGTGAAGCAGAAGAGGGGGTACTAGCCAAAAACATTCAGTACTTC.

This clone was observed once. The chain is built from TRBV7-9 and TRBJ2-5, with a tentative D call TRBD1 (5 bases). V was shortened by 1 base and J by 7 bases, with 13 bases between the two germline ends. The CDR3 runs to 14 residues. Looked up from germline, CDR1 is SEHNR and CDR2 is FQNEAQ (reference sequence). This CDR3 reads CASSLDPLRGTQYF. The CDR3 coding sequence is TGTGCCAGCAGCTTAGACCCCCTAAGGGGGACCCAGTACTTC.

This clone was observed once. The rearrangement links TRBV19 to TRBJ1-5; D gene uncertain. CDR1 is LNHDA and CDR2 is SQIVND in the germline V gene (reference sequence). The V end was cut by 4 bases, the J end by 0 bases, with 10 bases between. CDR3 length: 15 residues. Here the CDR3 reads CASSKEVHSNQPQHF. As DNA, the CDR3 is TGTGCCAGTAGTAAGGAGGTCCATAGCAATCAGCCCCAGCATTTT. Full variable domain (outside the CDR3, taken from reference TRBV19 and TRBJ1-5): DGGITQSPKYLFRKEGQNVTLSCEQNLNHDAMYWYRQDPGQGLRLIYYSQIVNDFQKGDIAEGYSVSREKKESFPLTVTSAQKNPTAFYLCASSKEVHSNQPQHFGDGTRLSIL.

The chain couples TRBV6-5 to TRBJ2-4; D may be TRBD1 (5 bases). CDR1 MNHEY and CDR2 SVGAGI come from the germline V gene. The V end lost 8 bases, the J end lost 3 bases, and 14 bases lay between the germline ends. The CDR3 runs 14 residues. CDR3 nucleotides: TGTGCCAGCGAGAAGGGGCAAGTCAAAAACATTCAGTACTTC. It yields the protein CASEKGQVKNIQYF.

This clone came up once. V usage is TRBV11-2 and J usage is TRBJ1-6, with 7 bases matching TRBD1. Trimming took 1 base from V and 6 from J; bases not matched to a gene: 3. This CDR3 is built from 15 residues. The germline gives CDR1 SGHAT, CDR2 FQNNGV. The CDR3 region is CASSLASGGNSPLHF. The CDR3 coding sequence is TGTGCCAGCAGCTTAGCGTCAGGGGGTAATTCACCCCTCCACTTT.

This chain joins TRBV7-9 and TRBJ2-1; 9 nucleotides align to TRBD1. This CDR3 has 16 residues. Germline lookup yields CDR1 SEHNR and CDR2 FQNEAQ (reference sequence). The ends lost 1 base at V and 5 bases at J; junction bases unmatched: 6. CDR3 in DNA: TGTGCCAGCAGCTTAGGCACAGGGGGCGCGAACAATGAGCAGTTCTTC. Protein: CASSLGTGGANNEQFF.

The DNA of the CDR3 is TGTGCCAGCAGCTTATCTAGAGGATACGCTAATGAAAAACTGTTTTTT. As protein: CASSLSRGYANEKLFF. V usage is TRBV7-3 and J usage is TRBJ1-4, with no clear D. The CDR3 has 16 residues. Trimming left V 2 bases short and J 3 bases short, with 13 bases between. The germline gives CDR1 SGHTA, CDR2 FQGTGA.